The 29 T cell receptor beta chains listed next were all sequenced from one sample in a study of neoadjuvant anti-PD-1 for oral cavity cancer. Sequenced by immunoSEQ multiplex PCR; TCRdb stores in-frame clones only, minus some. The sample records approximately 6,700 clones, more than 65% being singletons. The sample in question was PBMCs, obtained before nivolumab (anti-PD-1) treatment. Every receptor here comes from a person aged 35-80 years with oral cavity squamous cell carcinoma.

This clone was found a few times. The V call is TRBV19, the J call TRBJ2-1; the match to TRBD1 covers 8 bases. CDR3 length: 16 residues. Per germline, CDR1 LNHDA and CDR2 SQIVND (reference sequence). The J segment lost 1 base and the V segment lost 7 bases, leaving 9 bases of the junction unmatched. CDR3 bases: TGTGCCAGTACCCCCTACGGGACAGGTTCCTACAATGAGCAGTTCTTC. This encodes CASTPYGTGSYNEQFF.

This clone was counted a few times. The chain is built from TRBV28 and TRBJ1-1; D might be TRBD1 (5 bases). The CDR3 length is 16 residues. V gave up 5 bases and J gave up 4 bases, with 20 bases separating them. Germline values: CDR1 MDHEN, CDR2 SYDVKM. The CDR3 sequence: CASSPVFRRGVTEAFF. In DNA form, the CDR3 reads TGTGCCAGCAGTCCTGTTTTTAGAAGAGGGGTCACTGAAGCTTTCTTT.

The V gene is TRBV4-3, the J gene TRBJ2-1, with 8 bases that match TRBD1. After removal of 1 base from V and 4 bases from J, the junction contained 6 bases not matched to a gene. The CDR3 runs to 16 residues. Looked up from germline, CDR1 is LGHNA and CDR2 is YSLEER. CDR3 DNA sequence: TGCGCCAGCAGCCAAGTAGTAGGACAGGGATACAATGAGCAGTTCTTC. Protein product: CASSQVVGQGYNEQFF.

The chain is built from TRBV5-1 and TRBJ2-7; no firm D call. The germline V gene encodes CDR1 SGHRS and CDR2 YFSETQ. This CDR3 contains 17 residues. Trimming removed 0 bases from V and 2 bases from J, with 18 bases in between. CDR3 sequence (DNA): TGCGCCAGCAGCTTGGAAAACTGGAGTGCCTATCCCTACGAGCAGTACTTC. Protein product: CASSLENWSAYPYEQYF.

This clone was observed a single time. The rearrangement links TRBV28 to TRBJ2-2; 9 nucleotides align to TRBD2. Germline trimming cut 2 bases from V and 5 bases from J; bases unmatched to any gene: 6. This CDR3 has 16 amino acids. Per germline, CDR1 MDHEN and CDR2 SYDVKM. The CDR3 DNA reads TGTGCCAGCAGTTTAAGCGGGGGGAAGGGGACCGGGGAGCTGTTTTTT. Translated, it gives CASSLSGGKGTGELFF.

The gene calls are TRBV9 and TRBJ2-3, with a weak D call TRBD2 (5 bases). Germline V CDR1 and CDR2: SGDLS, YYNGEE. The CDR3 sequence is 18 residues long. V dropped 4 bases and J dropped 3 bases, with 24 bases sitting between them. The CDR3 region is CASSSHGVTSFATDTQYF. In DNA, the CDR3 is TGTGCCAGCAGCTCCCACGGGGTAACTAGTTTCGCGACAGATACGCAGTATTTT.

The chain is built from TRBV15 and TRBJ1-1; D remains unclear. V lost 0 bases to trimming and J lost 1 base, with 9 bases between them. There are 15 residues in the CDR3. In germline, CDR1 is LNHNV, CDR2 YYDKDF (reference sequence). CDR3 residues: CATSRDLSANTEAFF. DNA for the CDR3: TGTGCCACCAGCAGAGACCTATCCGCGAACACTGAAGCTTTCTTT. The full variable domain, completed using reference TRBV15 and TRBJ1-1, is DAMVIQNPRYQVTQFGKPVTLSCSQTLNHNVMYWYQQKSSQAPKLLFHYYDKDFNNEADTPDNFQSRRPNTSFCFLDIRSPGLGDTAMYLCATSRDLSANTEAFFGQGTRLTVV.

The V gene is TRBV11-2, the J gene TRBJ1-1, with 8 bases lining up with TRBD1. From germline, CDR1 is SGHAT and CDR2 FQNNGV. Trimming cost V 6 bases and J 1 base; bases outside gene matches: 4. The CDR3 is 14 residues long. CDR3 nucleotides: TGTGCCAGCAGACGCGACAGGGGGAACACTGAAGCTTTCTTT. This gives the protein CASRRDRGNTEAFF. The variable domain in full, with the rest retrieved from reference TRBV11-2 and TRBJ1-1, is EAGVAQSPRYKIIEKRQSVAFWCNPISGHATLYWYQQILGQGPKLLIQFQNNGVVDDSQLPKDRFSAERLKGVDSTLKIQPAKLEDSAVYLCASRRDRGNTEAFFGQGTRLTVV.

The rearrangement uses TRBV4-1 and TRBJ2-2, with a weak D call TRBD1 (6 bases). Looked up from germline, CDR1 is MGHRA and CDR2 is YSYEKL. V lost 3 bases and J 1 base, leaving 15 bases between the germline ends. The CDR3 sequence is 17 residues long. CDR3 bases: TGCGCCAGCAGCCATCGTACAGGGACCCGGAACACCGGGGAGCTGTTTTTT. This encodes CASSHRTGTRNTGELFF.

The chain couples TRBV19 to TRBJ2-3; no definite D call. This CDR3 comprises 15 residues. Germline-derived CDR1 and CDR2 are LNHDA and SQIVND (reference sequence). Trimming took off 5 bases at V and 1 base at J, with 13 bases between the two ends. The DNA of the CDR3 is TGTGCCAGTAGTCCCGTCCTTGGGGGCACAGATACGCAGTATTTT. It is translated as CASSPVLGGTDTQYF. Full variable domain (remainder filled in from reference TRBV19 and TRBJ2-3): DGGITQSPKYLFRKEGQNVTLSCEQNLNHDAMYWYRQDPGQGLRLIYYSQIVNDFQKGDIAEGYSVSREKKESFPLTVTSAQKNPTAFYLCASSPVLGGTDTQYFGPGTRLTVL.

J is TRBJ2-5 and V is TRBV6-1; TRBD2 matches 15 bases. Germline CDR1 and CDR2: MNHNS and SASEGT. This CDR3 comprises 15 residues. V dropped 7 bases and J dropped 7; count of bases not matched to a gene: 7. The CDR3 reads CASTGLAGGKGTQYF. The CDR3 DNA follows: TGTGCCAGCACGGGACTAGCGGGAGGAAAAGGGACCCAGTACTTC.

The chain carries TRBV18 and TRBJ2-7; D call uncertain. V was cut by 5 bases and J by 2 bases, with 13 bases left in between. The CDR3 extends over 14 amino acids. From germline, CDR1 is KGHSH and CDR2 LQKENI. The CDR3 loop is CASSANPDTYEQYF. In DNA, the CDR3 is TGTGCCAGCTCAGCAAATCCAGATACCTACGAGCAGTACTTC.

The chain is built from TRBV6-1 and TRBJ1-1, with D hard to call. Trimming pared 10 bases from V and 1 base from J, leaving 13 bases between. Germline CDR1 reads MNHNS; CDR2 reads SASEGT. CDR3 length: 13 amino acids. For the CDR3, the DNA is TGTGCCATCGTTCCCCTTGAGAACACTGAAGCTTTCTTT. Translation gives CAIVPLENTEAFF.

CDR3 bases: TGTGCCAGCAGCCCCCGGGGGGCCCGGGGAGCTTTCTTT. Protein sequence: CASSPRGARGAFF. The chain has TRBV11-2 and TRBJ1-1, with a possible D match to TRBD1 (6 bases). This CDR3 has 13 residues. Germline values: CDR1 SGHAT, CDR2 FQNNGV. The V and J ends lost 5 bases and 10 bases respectively, with 17 bases between them.

The chain is built from TRBV27 and TRBJ1-2, with 11 bases fitting TRBD1. Germline V gene lookup returns CDR1 MNHEY and CDR2 SMNVEV (reference sequence). Trimming at V came to 5 bases and at J to 8 bases, leaving 13 bases not matched to a gene. CDR3 length equals 16 residues. CDR3 sequence reads: CASSPPPGQGASGYTF. The CDR3 DNA reads TGTGCCAGCAGTCCCCCCCCCGGACAGGGGGCTTCAGGCTACACCTTC.

Only one count was recorded for this clone. J is TRBJ2-2 and V is TRBV19; possible D gene TRBD1, 6 bases. This CDR3 contains 18 residues. Germline V gene sequence: CDR1 LNHDA, CDR2 SQIVND (reference sequence). Trimming removed 8 bases from V and 2 bases from J, with 24 bases in between. CDR3 sequence reads: CASGNRVPGPFNTGELFF. CDR3 nucleotides: TGTGCCAGTGGAAACAGGGTACCGGGGCCGTTTAACACCGGGGAGCTGTTTTTT.

This clone was picked up a small number of times. The rearrangement uses TRBV19 and TRBJ1-5; TRBD1 matches at 9 bases. V was pared by 4 bases and J by 9 bases, with 10 bases of the junction left unmatched. CDR1 and CDR2 (germline): LNHDA, SQIVND (reference sequence). There are 15 residues in the CDR3. The CDR3 here is CASSRSGTGQVPQHF. The CDR3 coding sequence is TGTGCCAGTAGTAGGTCGGGGACAGGGCAAGTGCCCCAGCATTTT.

The V gene is TRBV2, the J gene TRBJ2-1, with 15 bases lining up with TRBD2. CDR3 length equals 14 residues. CDR1 is SNHLY, CDR2 FYNNEI, per germline. The trim removed 6 bases at V and 7 bases at J, leaving 1 base unmatched. The CDR3 loop reads CASRGTSGGNEQFF. Here the CDR3 DNA reads TGTGCCAGCAGAGGGACTAGCGGGGGGAATGAGCAGTTCTTC.

The chain uses TRBV5-1 and TRBJ2-5; 7 bases align to TRBD1. The V and J ends lost 4 bases and 0 bases, in that order; junction bases with no gene match: 3. The CDR3 consists of 14 residues. Germline V lookup: CDR1 SGHRS, CDR2 YFSETQ. The CDR3 sequence is CASSLGQNQETQYF. CDR3 in DNA: TGCGCCAGCAGCCTGGGACAGAACCAAGAGACCCAGTACTTC.

This chain uses TRBV6-5 with TRBJ1-4; a weak D match, TRBD1 (5 bases). The length of the CDR3 is 16 residues. CDR1 is MNHEY, CDR2 SVGAGI, per germline. V shed 2 bases and J shed 5 bases, with 15 bases lying between them. The chain's CDR3 is CASSYRGGGLNEKLFF. CDR3 nucleotide sequence: TGTGCCAGCAGTTACCGCGGGGGGGGTCTAAATGAAAAACTGTTTTTT.

The chain carries TRBV4-2 and TRBJ2-7; D possibly corresponds to TRBD2 (6 bases). The CDR3 has 13 amino acids. CDR1 is LGHNA, CDR2 YNFKEQ, per germline. Trimming left V 1 base short and J 7 bases short, with 11 bases between. CDR3 amino acids: CASSQAPEGEQYF. The CDR3 bases are TGTGCCAGCAGCCAAGCCCCGGAGGGGGAGCAGTACTTC.

The J gene is TRBJ1-2, the V gene TRBV7-2; D remains ambiguous. The CDR3 contains 14 residues. V shed 2 bases and J shed 7 bases, with 14 bases lying between them. Germline assignment: CDR1 SGHTA and CDR2 FQGNSA. CDR3 DNA: TGTGCCAGCAGCTTACGACTGAAGTTCGGTGGCTACACCTTC. Translating gives CASSLRLKFGGYTF.

The chain combines TRBV7-9 with TRBJ1-4; D ambiguous. Germline assignment: CDR1 SEHNR and CDR2 FQNEAQ (reference sequence). Trimming shortened V by 3 bases and J by 3 bases, and 5 bases separated the two germline ends. This CDR3 has 13 residues. CDR3 residues: CASSFQSNEKLFF. CDR3 nucleotides: TGTGCCAGCAGCTTCCAGTCTAATGAAAAACTGTTTTTT.

The chain has TRBV2 and TRBJ1-2, with TRBD1 identical over 8 bases. J lost 1 base, V lost 4 bases, and 8 bases had no gene match. Germline assignment: CDR1 SNHLY and CDR2 FYNNEI. CDR3 size: 16 residues. The CDR3 sequence: CASSGGQGARNYGYTF. As DNA, the CDR3 is TGTGCCAGCAGTGGCGGACAGGGAGCCCGTAACTATGGCTACACCTTC. Full variable domain (missing parts from reference TRBV2 and TRBJ1-2): EPEVTQTPSHQVTQMGQEVILRCVPISNHLYFYWYRQILGQKVEFLVSFYNNEISEKSEIFDDQFSVERPDGSNFTLKIRSTKLEDSAMYFCASSGGQGARNYGYTFGSGTRLTVV.

The sample holds one count of this clone. This sequence joins TRBV7-8 and TRBJ2-7; perhaps TRBD1 as D (5 bases). The V end lost 1 base, the J end lost 3 bases, and 7 bases lay between the germline ends. The CDR3 runs to 13 residues. Per the germline V gene, CDR1 is SGHVS and CDR2 is FQNEAQ. The CDR3 DNA is TGTGCCAGCAGCTTAGGGACAAACTACGAGCAGTACTTC. Translating it yields CASSLGTNYEQYF.

The CDR3 DNA sequence: TGTGCCAGCAGCGACAGCCACCCTGACAGGGGAGCCAATGAGCAGTTCTTC. Protein: CASSDSHPDRGANEQFF. The J gene is TRBJ2-1, the V gene TRBV9, with TRBD1 matching over 8 bases. Germline V CDR1 and CDR2: SGDLS, YYNGEE. J gave up 6 bases and V 3 bases, and 14 bases lay outside the gene matches. CDR3 size: 17 residues.

The genes are TRBV10-2 and TRBJ2-2, with D perhaps TRBD2 (5 bases). The CDR3 sequence is 15 residues long. Germline values: CDR1 WSHSY, CDR2 SAAADI. Trimming took 7 bases from V and 6 from J, leaving 18 bases between them. Here the CDR3 DNA reads TGCGCCAGCACCCCCACGAACCGGGATTCCGGGGAGCTGTTTTTT. It translates to CASTPTNRDSGELFF.

This clone has a handful of counts. The chain uses TRBV7-9 and TRBJ1-1; D call uncertain. Trimming took off 4 bases at V and 3 bases at J, with 9 bases between the two ends. The CDR3 has 13 residues. CDR1 SEHNR and CDR2 FQNEAQ come from the germline V gene (reference sequence). The CDR3 DNA reads TGTGCCAGCAGCTCAACCATGGACACTGAAGCTTTCTTT. Protein sequence: CASSSTMDTEAFF. The whole variable domain, filled in from reference TRBV7-9 and TRBJ1-1, reads DTGVSQNPRHKITKRGQNVTFRCDPISEHNRLYWYRQTLGQGPEFLTYFQNEAQLEKSRLLSDRFSAERPKGSFSTLEIQRTEQGDSAMYLCASSSTMDTEAFFGQGTRLTVV.

The J gene is TRBJ2-3, the V gene TRBV6-5; TRBD2 is a possible D gene (6 bases). The CDR3 has 15 residues. Trimming took 2 bases from V and 4 from J, leaving 13 bases between them. In germline, CDR1 is MNHEY, CDR2 SVGAGI. CDR3 DNA: TGTGCCAGCAGTTACAAAGCGGGTGGGCCAGATACGCAGTATTTT. It is translated as CASSYKAGGPDTQYF.